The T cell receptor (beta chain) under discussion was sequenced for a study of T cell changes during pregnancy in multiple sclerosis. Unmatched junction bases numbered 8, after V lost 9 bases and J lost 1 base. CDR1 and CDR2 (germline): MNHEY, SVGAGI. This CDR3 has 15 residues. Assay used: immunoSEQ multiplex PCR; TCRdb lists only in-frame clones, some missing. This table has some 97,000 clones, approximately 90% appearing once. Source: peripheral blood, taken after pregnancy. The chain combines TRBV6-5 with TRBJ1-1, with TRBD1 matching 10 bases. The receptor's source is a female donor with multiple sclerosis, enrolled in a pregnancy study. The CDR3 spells CASRIRDRGNTEAFF. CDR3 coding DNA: TGTGCCAGTCGTATTCGGGACAGGGGGAACACTGAAGCTTTCTTT.